The sequence of this T cell receptor beta chain was determined in a study of spatial heterogeneity in lung cancer. This clonotype ranks as medium-sized. The CDR3 runs to 14 residues. V was cut by 1 base and J by 2 bases, with 9 bases left in between. Germline-derived CDR1 and CDR2 are GTSNPN and SVGIG (reference sequence). Time point here: sample taken at primary tumor resection. Unsorted samples of tumor, nontumor lung or frozen PBMC had their whole RNA sequenced. TCRdb re-derived calls from the 5' RACE reads in MiXCR, one entry per CDR3 protein. Among 3,000 to 4,000 distinct CDR3 sequences listed, about 7.7% were seen once.

The rearrangement links TRBV30 to TRBJ2-1; D gene ambiguous. The receptor's source is a male donor with early-stage non-small cell lung cancer. The specimen was normal lung tissue next to the tumor, collected at surgery. The CDR3 DNA follows: TGTGCCTGGAGTGCCATGGTAGCCTACAATGAGCAGTTCTTC. Amino acids: CAWSAMVAYNEQFF.